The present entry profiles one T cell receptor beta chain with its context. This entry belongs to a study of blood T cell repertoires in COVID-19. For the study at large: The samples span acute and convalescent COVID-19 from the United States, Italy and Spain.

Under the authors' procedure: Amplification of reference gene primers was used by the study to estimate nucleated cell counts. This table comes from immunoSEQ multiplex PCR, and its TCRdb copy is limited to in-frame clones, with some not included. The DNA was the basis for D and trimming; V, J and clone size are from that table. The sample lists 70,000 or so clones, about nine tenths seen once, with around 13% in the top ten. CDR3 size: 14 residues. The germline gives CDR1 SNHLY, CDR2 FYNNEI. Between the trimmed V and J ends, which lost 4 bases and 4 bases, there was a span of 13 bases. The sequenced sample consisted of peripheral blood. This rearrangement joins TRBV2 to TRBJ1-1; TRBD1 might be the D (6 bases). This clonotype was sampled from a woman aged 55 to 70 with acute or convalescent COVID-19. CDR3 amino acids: CASSVGGASTEAFF. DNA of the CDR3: TGTGCCAGCAGTGTCGGGGGGGCCTCCACTGAAGCTTTCTTT.